Presented here are 20 T cell receptor beta chains from one specimen sequenced in a study of beta chain features in type 1 diabetes. These receptors are not linked to any known antigen. The sequenced template was cDNA made from the entire isolated RNA. Libraries were prepared by immunoSEQ multiplex PCR; TCRdb keeps only in-frame clonotypes and omits some of them. The repertoire holds about 740,000 clones, with around 15% as singletons. Study-wide results and limits: In every one of the four CD4+ subsets, TCRB CDR3s were moderately but significantly shorter in Type 1 diabetes patients.

Input material: naive CD4+ T cells from blood. These receptors came from a man younger than 30 with type 1 diabetes.

This clone was observed a handful of times. V is TRBV7-2 and J is TRBJ1-6; unclear D gene. The CDR3 spans 12 residues. Germline CDR1 and CDR2: SGHTA and FQGNSA. V was pared by 2 bases and J by 7 bases, with 3 bases between. The CDR3 DNA follows: TGTGCCAGCAGCTTAATGAATTCACCCCTCCACTTT. The encoded protein is CASSLMNSPLHF. Looking up the rest from reference TRBV7-2 and TRBJ1-6 gives the full variable domain: GAGVSQSPSNKVTEKGKDVELRCDPISGHTALYWYRQSLGQGLEFLIYFQGNSAPDKSGLPSDRFSAERTGGSVSTLTIQRTQQEDSAVYLCASSLMNSPLHFGNGTRLTVT.

The chain has TRBV5-4 and TRBJ1-1; D gene uncertain. CDR3 length: 14 amino acids. Deletions cut 4 bases from V and 4 bases from J, with 14 bases between. CDR1 SGHNT and CDR2 YYREEE come from the germline V gene (reference sequence). The CDR3 is CASSLDRRGTEAFF. CDR3 sequence (DNA): TGTGCCAGCAGCCTGGACCGTCGCGGCACTGAAGCTTTCTTT.

The chain links TRBV28 to TRBJ2-1; a possible D gene is TRBD1 (6 bases). CDR3 length equals 11 residues. The V gene lost 8 bases and the J gene lost 15 bases, with 17 bases spanning the gap. Germline V gives CDR1 MDHEN, CDR2 SYDVKM. The CDR3 loop reads CASLQQGHRFF. CDR3 DNA: TGTGCCAGCCTACAGCAGGGGCATCGGTTCTTC.

This clone was counted between two and nine times. This chain links TRBV19 with TRBJ1-2; D gene unclear. V gave up 4 bases and J gave up 8 bases, with 8 bases separating them. The CDR3 loop spans 11 amino acids. CDR1 and CDR2 from the germline V gene are LNHDA and SQIVND (reference sequence). DNA of the CDR3: TGTGCCAGTAGTACCATAAAAGGCTACACCTTC. Its protein is CASSTIKGYTF.

This clone was seen a few times. V gene TRBV6-6 combines with J gene TRBJ2-6; D possibly corresponds to TRBD1 (5 bases). The germline V gene encodes CDR1 MNHNY and CDR2 SVGAGI (reference sequence). CDR3 length: 15 residues. Trimming removed 8 bases at V and 4 bases at J, with 15 bases between. CDR3 sequence (DNA): TGTGCCAGCTGGGGTGGGGCCTTAGGGGCCAACGTCCTGACTTTC. Its translation: CASWGGALGANVLTF.

Concerning this clone itself: Other DNA sequences in the same sample also yield this CDR3. The chain recombines TRBV19 with TRBJ2-7; tentative D call: TRBD1 (5 bases). From germline, CDR1 is LNHDA and CDR2 SQIVND (reference sequence). The CDR3 runs 13 residues. V was clipped by 1 base and J by 2 bases, with 6 bases between them. The CDR3 spells CASSIVGAYEQYF. Written as DNA, the CDR3 is TGTGCCAGTAGTATAGTAGGGGCCTACGAGCAGTACTTC.

In its sample, this clone was seen a few times. The rearrangement links TRBV30 to TRBJ1-6, with D hard to call. CDR3 length: 13 amino acids. The germline V gene encodes CDR1 GTSNPN and CDR2 SVGIG (reference sequence). V was trimmed by 1 base and J by 10 bases, leaving 11 bases between them. In nucleotides, the CDR3 is TGTGCCTGGAGTGGGTTAGGCAGATCACCCCTCCACTTT. Protein product: CAWSGLGRSPLHF.

The chain employs TRBV30 and TRBJ1-6, with D possibly TRBD1 on 6 matching bases. The length of the CDR3 is 14 residues. Trimming pared 4 bases from V and 6 bases from J, leaving 13 bases between. Looked up from germline, CDR1 is GTSNPN and CDR2 is SVGIG (reference sequence). The chain's CDR3 is CAWILQGGNSPLHF. The CDR3 bases are TGTGCCTGGATCCTACAGGGAGGTAATTCACCCCTCCACTTT.

V and J are TRBV28 and TRBJ1-2, with D uncertain. V dropped 5 bases and J dropped 8 bases, with 15 bases sitting between them. CDR3 length equals 13 residues. Germline V gives CDR1 MDHEN, CDR2 SYDVKM. The CDR3 spells CASSPDPARGYTF. As DNA, the CDR3 is TGTGCCAGCAGTCCCGACCCTGCGAGGGGCTACACCTTC.

This clone has only a few counts. The genes are TRBV27 and TRBJ2-3; D might be TRBD2 (5 bases). This CDR3 is built from 16 residues. Trimming pared 6 bases from V and 2 bases from J, leaving 18 bases between. Germline-derived CDR1 and CDR2 are MNHEY and SMNVEV (reference sequence). The CDR3 DNA follows: TGTGCCAGCAGCTTGGGAGCGGCTACACCCACAGATACGCAGTATTTT. It codes for CASSLGAATPTDTQYF.

Turning to this clone: Other nucleotide sequences from this sample produce the same CDR3. The chain uses TRBV30 and TRBJ1-6; no reliable D call. V was shortened by 1 base and J by 0 bases, with 7 bases between the two germline ends. The CDR3 sequence is 15 residues long. Germline V CDR1 and CDR2: GTSNPN, SVGIG (reference sequence). CDR3 protein: CAWSAPGSYNSPLHF. DNA for the CDR3: TGTGCCTGGAGTGCCCCCGGCTCCTATAATTCACCCCTCCACTTT.

As regards this clone: The sample contains more than one DNA sequence encoding this CDR3. This chain links TRBV30 with TRBJ2-4; D is perhaps TRBD2 (6 bases). The germline V gene has CDR1 GTSNPN and CDR2 SVGIG (reference sequence). The V end was cut by 0 bases, the J end by 1 base, with 7 bases between. This CDR3 spans 14 amino acids. The CDR3 sequence: CAWSVRGAKNIQYF. The CDR3 DNA sequence: TGTGCCTGGAGTGTCCGGGGGGCCAAAAACATTCAGTACTTC.

This clone turned up a few times. The chain links TRBV30 to TRBJ2-2; no definite D call. In germline, CDR1 is GTSNPN, CDR2 SVGIG (reference sequence). The CDR3 is 11 residues long. Trimming took 5 bases from V and 5 from J, leaving 6 bases between them. The DNA for the CDR3 is TGTGCCTGGGACATAACCGGGGAGCTGTTTTTT. It yields the protein CAWDITGELFF. The variable domain in full, completed from reference TRBV30 and TRBJ2-2, reads SQTIHQWPATLVQPVGSPLSLECTVEGTSNPNLYWYRQAAGRGLQLLFYSVGIGQISSEVPQNLSASRPQDRQFILSSKKLLLSDSGFYLCAWDITGELFFGEGSRLTVL.

A few counts support this clone. The gene calls are TRBV5-1 and TRBJ1-6; D ambiguous. Germline V gene lookup returns CDR1 SGHRS and CDR2 YFSETQ. This CDR3 region has 18 residues. Trimming pared 4 bases from V and 0 bases from J, leaving 17 bases between. The CDR3 DNA sequence: TGCGCCAGCAGCCCTTCGAGTGCGGTCCGCTCCTATAATTCACCCCTCCACTTT. This codes for CASSPSSAVRSYNSPLHF.

J is TRBJ2-3 and V is TRBV4-1; D is uncertain. The CDR3 has 15 amino acids. The germline CDR1 and CDR2 sequences are MGHRA and YSYEKL. Trimming removed 1 base at V and 0 bases at J, with 8 bases between. The CDR3 loop is CASSQVWQSTDTQYF. CDR3 nucleotides: TGCGCCAGCAGCCAAGTTTGGCAAAGCACAGATACGCAGTATTTT.

The chain uses TRBV14 and TRBJ2-7, with 7 bases fitting TRBD1. CDR1 and CDR2 (germline): SGHDN, FVKESK. The CDR3 totals 17 residues. V shed 1 base, J shed 4 bases, and the junction held 13 bases outside the gene matches. CDR3 residues: CASSQGQLYRGPYEQYF. The CDR3 nucleotides read TGTGCCAGCAGCCAAGGACAACTCTACAGGGGACCATACGAGCAGTACTTC. Supplemented by reference TRBV14 and TRBJ2-7, the full variable domain reads EAGVTQFPSHSVIEKGQTVTLRCDPISGHDNLYWYRRVMGKEIKFLLHFVKESKQDESGMPNNRFLAERTGGTYSTLKVQPAELEDSGVYFCASSQGQLYRGPYEQYFGPGTRLTVT.

V and J are TRBV29-1 and TRBJ1-1; no firm D call. Trimming removed 4 bases from V and 7 bases from J, with 7 bases in between. CDR1 and CDR2 from the germline V gene are SQVTM and ANQGSEA. This CDR3 is 10 amino acids long. CDR3 coding DNA: TGCAGCGTTGGCCTCATTGAAGCTTTCTTT. Protein sequence: CSVGLIEAFF. The full variable domain, its missing parts supplied by reference TRBV29-1 and TRBJ1-1, is SAVISQKPSRDICQRGTSLTIQCQVDSQVTMMFWYRQQPGQSLTLIATANQGSEATYESGFVIDKFPISRPNLTFSTLTVSNMSPEDSSIYLCSVGLIEAFFGQGTRLTVV.

This clone was seen a few times. This rearrangement joins TRBV28 to TRBJ1-1; D unclear. Per the germline V gene, CDR1 is MDHEN and CDR2 is SYDVKM. CDR3 length: 12 residues. V gave up 7 bases and J gave up 5 bases, with 11 bases separating them. CDR3 sequence reads: CASTSGPTEAFF. For the CDR3, the DNA is TGTGCCAGCACGTCGGGTCCGACTGAAGCTTTCTTT.

This clone was seen more than once but under ten times. V and J are TRBV7-6 and TRBJ2-7, with D perhaps matching TRBD1 or TRBD2 (5 bases each). This CDR3 is built from 14 residues. Germline V gene data show CDR1 as SGHVS and CDR2 as FNYEAQ. The V end was cut by 5 bases, the J end by 2 bases, with 13 bases between. The CDR3 is CASSQGDGPYEQYF. CDR3 sequence (DNA): TGTGCCAGCAGCCAAGGGGACGGCCCCTACGAGCAGTACTTC.

This clone was counted a few times. The rearrangement links TRBV5-1 to TRBJ2-5; no clear D gene. Trimming took off 1 base at V and 5 bases at J, with 12 bases between the two ends. The CDR3 runs 14 residues. CDR1 is SGHRS, CDR2 YFSETQ, per germline. In nucleotides, the CDR3 is TGCGCCAGCAGCTTGCAGCCGGGTCAGGAGACCCAGTACTTC. Its protein product is CASSLQPGQETQYF.